This T cell receptor (beta chain) was found in a study of blood T cells in healthy people across ages. The overall study: Per every two T cells, about one barcoded beta molecule was captured by template switching.

Study results and limitations: A roughly linear fall in TCR beta diversity per million T cells was seen with increasing age.

The V and J ends lost 0 bases and 0 bases respectively, with 12 bases between them. CDR1 and CDR2 (germline): MNHEY, SMNVEV (reference sequence). This CDR3 region has 17 residues. For every donor, a draw yielded ten milliliters of peripheral blood. PBMCs, at least 7 million per sample, were isolated. With regard to this clonotype: Its antigen is undetermined. This clone may be a read error of a much larger clone one base away.

The use of a sample-barcoded 5' primer and a J-beta primer mix characterized a second PCR of roughly 7 to 11 cycles. Each CDR3 protein is one row after TCRdb ran MiXCR on the 5' RACE reads. The table lists hundreds of thousands of distinct CDR3 sequences, around 30% of them singletons, with 17% in the top ten. Sequenced material: blood. The clonotype comes from a woman of 80 years or more in good health. This chain uses TRBV27 with TRBJ1-5, with D possibly being TRBD1 (5 bases). The CDR3 is CASSLSGEGVSNQPQHF. In nucleotides, the CDR3 is TGTGCCAGCAGTTTATCGGGCGAAGGGGTTAGCAATCAGCCCCAGCATTTT.